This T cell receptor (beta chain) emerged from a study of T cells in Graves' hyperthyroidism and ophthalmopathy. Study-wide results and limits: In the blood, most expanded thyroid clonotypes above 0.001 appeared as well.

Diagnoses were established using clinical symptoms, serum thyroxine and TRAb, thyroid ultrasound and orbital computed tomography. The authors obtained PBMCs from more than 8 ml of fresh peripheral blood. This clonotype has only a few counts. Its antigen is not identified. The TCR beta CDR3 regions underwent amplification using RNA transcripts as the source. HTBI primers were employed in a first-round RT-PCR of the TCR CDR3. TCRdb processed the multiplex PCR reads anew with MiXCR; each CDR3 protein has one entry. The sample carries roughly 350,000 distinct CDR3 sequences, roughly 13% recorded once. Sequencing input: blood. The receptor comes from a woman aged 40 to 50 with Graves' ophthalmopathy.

The CDR3 loop is CASSAMGSPNTGELFF. CDR3 in DNA: TGTGCCAGCAGCGCGATGGGGAGTCCGAACACCGGGGAGCTGTTTTTT. The rearrangement uses TRBV3-1 and TRBJ2-2; D may be TRBD2 (5 bases). The germline CDR1 and CDR2 sequences are LGHDT and YNNKEL (reference sequence). The CDR3 length is 16 residues. The ends were cut back, 5 bases at V and 0 bases at J, with 13 bases in the middle.